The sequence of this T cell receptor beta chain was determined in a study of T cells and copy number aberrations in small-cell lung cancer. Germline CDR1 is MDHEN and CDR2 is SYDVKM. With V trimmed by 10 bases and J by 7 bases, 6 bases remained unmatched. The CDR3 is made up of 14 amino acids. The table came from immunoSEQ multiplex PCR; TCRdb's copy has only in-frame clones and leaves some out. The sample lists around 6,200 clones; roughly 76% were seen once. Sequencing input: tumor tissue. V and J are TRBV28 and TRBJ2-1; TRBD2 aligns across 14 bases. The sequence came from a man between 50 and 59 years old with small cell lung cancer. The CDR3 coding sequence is TGTGCCACCGCGGGACTAGCGGGAGTGAATGAGCAGTTCTTC. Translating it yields CATAGLAGVNEQFF.